Listed here is a single T cell receptor beta chain. The sample is drawn from a study of T-cell reconstitution after alpha-beta-depleted transplantation in children. The TCRbeta library was prepared with unique molecular identifiers. TCRdb re-called the PCR reads with MiXCR, one entry per CDR3 protein. Here the sample spans 530,000 or so distinct CDR3 sequences, 25% to 30% being singletons. The germline gives CDR1 MNHNS, CDR2 SASEGT. The CDR3 sequence is 17 residues long. V lost 6 bases, J lost 0 bases, and 10 bases stayed unmatched. This sequence originates from a boy under two years old with Wiskott-Aldrich syndrome, due to receive a stem cell transplant. V and J are TRBV6-1 and TRBJ1-1, with 10 nucleotides matching TRBD1. This specimen was PBMCs, taken before TCRalphabeta/CD19-depleted stem cell transplant. The CDR3 sequence is CASRKGGQGNMNTEAFF. The CDR3 DNA is TGTGCCAGCAGGAAAGGGGGACAGGGGAACATGAACACTGAAGCTTTCTTT.